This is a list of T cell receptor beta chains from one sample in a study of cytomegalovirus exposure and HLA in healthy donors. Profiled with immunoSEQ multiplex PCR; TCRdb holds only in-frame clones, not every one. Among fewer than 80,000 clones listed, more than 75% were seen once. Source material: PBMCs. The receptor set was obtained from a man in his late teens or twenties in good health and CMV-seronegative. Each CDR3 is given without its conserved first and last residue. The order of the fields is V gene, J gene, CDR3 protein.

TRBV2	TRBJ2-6	ASSETRAGANVLT
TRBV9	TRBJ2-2	ASSVATANTGELF
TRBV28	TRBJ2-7	ASSSLGTGNTYEQY
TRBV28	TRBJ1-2	ASSSTGTPNYGYT
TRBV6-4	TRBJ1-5	ASSDNGSVVAGGSQPQH
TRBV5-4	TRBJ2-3	ASSFPGRGFDTQY
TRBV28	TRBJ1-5	ASSVQGGVQPQH
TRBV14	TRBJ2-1	ASSRSGGAFNEQF
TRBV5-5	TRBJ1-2	ASSFRGQGNYGYT
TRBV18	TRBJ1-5	ASSPPPRQGSNQPQH
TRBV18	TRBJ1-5	ASSPSIRDRADQPQH
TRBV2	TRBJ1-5	ASSVRVNQPQH
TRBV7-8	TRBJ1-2	ASSLGSGRSGYT
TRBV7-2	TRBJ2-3	ASSLDRQGTDTQY
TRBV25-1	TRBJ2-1	ASRSRLAGSYNEQF
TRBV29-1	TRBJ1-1	SVKGGVMNTEAF
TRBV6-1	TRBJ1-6	ASSEGTGSSPLH
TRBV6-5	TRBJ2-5	ASRGLETQY
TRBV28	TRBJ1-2	ASSLGQQNGYT
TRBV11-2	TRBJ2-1	ASSPQRGGGYNEQF
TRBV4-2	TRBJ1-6	ASSQRGQGNSPLH
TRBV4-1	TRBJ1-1	ASSQVSGGTEAF
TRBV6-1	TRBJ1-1	ASSEDVGGYTEAF
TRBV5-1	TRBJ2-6	ASSFWGRTSGANVLT
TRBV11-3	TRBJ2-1	ASSSGQTGADEQF
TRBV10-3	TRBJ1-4	AISEGAGELF